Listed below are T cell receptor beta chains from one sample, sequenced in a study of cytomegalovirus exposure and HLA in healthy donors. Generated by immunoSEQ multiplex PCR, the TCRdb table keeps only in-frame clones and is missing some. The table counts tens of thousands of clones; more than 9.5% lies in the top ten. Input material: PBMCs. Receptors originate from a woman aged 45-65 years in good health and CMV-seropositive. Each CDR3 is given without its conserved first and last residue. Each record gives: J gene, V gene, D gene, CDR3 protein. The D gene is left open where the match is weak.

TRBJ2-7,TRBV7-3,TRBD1,ASSLDRGYEQY
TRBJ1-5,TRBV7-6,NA,ASSLAYGAGQPQH
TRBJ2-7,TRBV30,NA,AWNGGGSYEQY
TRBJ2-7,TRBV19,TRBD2,ASSIRRTSGGHYEQY
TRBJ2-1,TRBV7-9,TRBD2,ASSFSGRADEQF
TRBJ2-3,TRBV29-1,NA,SVRVDTQY
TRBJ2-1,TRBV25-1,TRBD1,ASRDRVFNEQF
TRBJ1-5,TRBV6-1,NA,ASSDGNQPQH
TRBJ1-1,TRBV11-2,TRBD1,ASISGQGNTEAF
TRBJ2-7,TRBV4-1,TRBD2,ASSPGPAGGAYEQY